The 21 T cell receptor beta chains below all came from one sample that was sequenced in a study of shared clonotypes between healthy human individuals. TCRdb's table, derived via immunoSEQ multiplex PCR, lists solely in-frame clones and lacks some. This sample yields millions of clones, of which more than 90% are seen a single time; under 0.15% belongs to the top ten. Sequenced material: naive CD4+ T cells sorted from blood. Subset meaning: CD45RA+ positively selected. The receptor set was obtained from a man younger than 30 in good health.

The chain employs TRBV6-5 and TRBJ2-3; 7 bases fit TRBD1. Per germline, CDR1 MNHEY and CDR2 SVGAGI. Losses at the gene ends were 2 bases for V and 4 bases for J; bases not matched to a gene: 3. The CDR3 is made up of 14 amino acids. Here the CDR3 reads CASSYHGTADTQYF. As DNA, the CDR3 is TGTGCCAGCAGTTACCACGGGACAGCAGATACGCAGTATTTT.

The chain recombines TRBV30 with TRBJ1-5; perhaps TRBD1 as D (5 bases). This CDR3 comprises 13 residues. V lost 2 bases to trimming and J lost 4 bases, with 9 bases between them. Germline V gene lookup returns CDR1 GTSNPN and CDR2 SVGIG (reference sequence). The CDR3 DNA follows: TGTGCCTGGAGTAATGGGGGTAATCAGCCCCAGCATTTT. Its translation: CAWSNGGNQPQHF.

The gene calls are TRBV7-2 and TRBJ1-6; 10 bases align to TRBD1. This CDR3 spans 17 amino acids. V shed 1 base, J shed 2 bases, and the junction held 2 bases outside the gene matches. The germline gives CDR1 SGHTA, CDR2 FQGNSA. CDR3: CASSLVGTGAYNSPLHF. The CDR3 DNA is TGTGCCAGCAGCTTAGTAGGGACAGGGGCCTATAATTCACCCCTCCACTTT. The entire variable domain, with the rest obtained from reference TRBV7-2 and TRBJ1-6, is as follows: GAGVSQSPSNKVTEKGKDVELRCDPISGHTALYWYRQSLGQGLEFLIYFQGNSAPDKSGLPSDRFSAERTGGSVSTLTIQRTQQEDSAVYLCASSLVGTGAYNSPLHFGNGTRLTVT.

The chain recombines TRBV6-6 with TRBJ2-2; TRBD1 agrees at 8 bases. Germline CDR1 is MNHNY and CDR2 is SVGAGI (reference sequence). V was clipped by 6 bases and J by 1 base; unmatched bases: 4. The CDR3 contains 15 residues. Here the CDR3 DNA reads TGTGCCAGCAGGAGTGGACAGGGGAACACCGGGGAGCTGTTTTTT. It encodes CASRSGQGNTGELFF.

The chain uses TRBV6-5 and TRBJ2-6, with D possibly being TRBD1 or TRBD2 (5 bases each). Germline-derived CDR1 and CDR2 are MNHEY and SVGAGI. Trimming shortened V by 7 bases and J by 0 bases, and 10 bases separated the two germline ends. CDR3 length: 15 amino acids. CDR3 loop: CASTPGTSGANVLTF. CDR3 in DNA: TGTGCCAGCACCCCGGGGACCTCTGGGGCCAACGTCCTGACTTTC.

The rearrangement links TRBV27 to TRBJ1-1; tentative D call: TRBD1 (6 bases). V was cut by 5 bases and J by 1 base, with 14 bases left in between. The CDR3 contains 15 residues. Looked up from germline, CDR1 is MNHEY and CDR2 is SMNVEV (reference sequence). The CDR3 spells CASSTNRVGNTEAFF. The DNA of the CDR3 is TGTGCCAGCAGTACCAACAGGGTCGGGAACACTGAAGCTTTCTTT.

The chain has TRBV18 and TRBJ2-1, with 7 positions matching TRBD1. V was clipped by 2 bases and J by 2 bases; unmatched bases: 3. The CDR3 is 15 residues long. Germline loops: CDR1 KGHSH, CDR2 LQKENI. CDR3 sequence: CASSPRGGPYNEQFF. In DNA, the CDR3 is TGTGCCAGCTCACCAAGAGGGGGCCCCTACAATGAGCAGTTCTTC.

For this clone: In the same sample, other DNA sequences code for this CDR3. The chain has TRBV6-1 and TRBJ2-5; 7 bases are shared with TRBD1. V lost 5 bases, J lost 4 bases, and 1 base stayed unmatched. Germline V CDR1 and CDR2: MNHNS, SASEGT. The CDR3 covers 12 residues. CDR3 sequence (DNA): TGTGCCAGCAGTAGGGACAGAGAGACCCAGTACTTC. Translating gives CASSRDRETQYF.

The chain recombines TRBV10-3 with TRBJ2-3; the match to TRBD2 covers 7 bases. Germline V CDR1 and CDR2: ENHRY, SYGVKD. This CDR3 has 17 residues. Germline trimming cut 0 bases from V and 1 base from J; bases unmatched to any gene: 7. CDR3 nucleotides: TGTGCCATCAGTGAGTCGACTCGGGGGGAGGGCACAGATACGCAGTATTTT. Translating gives CAISESTRGEGTDTQYF.

The gene calls are TRBV5-1 and TRBJ2-1; D unresolved. Germline V gene lookup returns CDR1 SGHRS and CDR2 YFSETQ. Trimming cost V 0 bases and J 8 bases, with 15 bases left between them. This CDR3 is built from 15 residues. The CDR3 bases are TGCGCCAGCAGCTTGGCCCCGGTCAAAGGCGATGAGCAGTTCTTC. Translation: CASSLAPVKGDEQFF.

V usage is TRBV9 and J usage is TRBJ2-7, with 14 positions matching TRBD2. The CDR3 sequence is 20 residues long. The junction had 13 bases not matched to a gene; V was cut back by 0 bases and J by 2 bases. In germline, CDR1 is SGDLS, CDR2 YYNGEE. Written as DNA, the CDR3 is TGTGCCAGCAGCGTAGCCCCAATCTCGACTAGCGGGAGGGTTACCTACGAGCAGTACTTC. Protein: CASSVAPISTSGRVTYEQYF.

A single count supports this clone. This sequence joins TRBV30 and TRBJ2-1; 8 nucleotides line up with TRBD1. Germline CDR1 GTSNPN, CDR2 SVGIG (reference sequence). With 3 bases clipped from V and 8 bases from J, the junction kept 6 bases outside the gene matches. The CDR3 extends over 13 amino acids. CDR3 coding DNA: TGTGCCTGGAGCCGAGACAGGGGCGATGAGCAGTTCTTC. Encoded protein: CAWSRDRGDEQFF. The full variable domain, in which reference TRBV30 and TRBJ2-1 provide the parts outside the CDR3, is SQTIHQWPATLVQPVGSPLSLECTVEGTSNPNLYWYRQAAGRGLQLLFYSVGIGQISSEVPQNLSASRPQDRQFILSSKKLLLSDSGFYLCAWSRDRGDEQFFGPGTRLTVL.

The chain is built from TRBV6-1 and TRBJ2-3, with a possible D match to TRBD1 (5 bases). The germline V and J ends were trimmed by 1 base and 3 bases, with 14 bases remaining between them. Per germline, CDR1 MNHNS and CDR2 SASEGT. CDR3 size: 16 residues. The CDR3 sequence is CASSEVSGLRTDTQYF. The CDR3 DNA follows: TGTGCCAGCAGTGAAGTGTCAGGGCTTAGGACAGATACGCAGTATTTT.

This clone was detected only a few times. This chain links TRBV4-1 with TRBJ1-1; D is undetermined. Germline CDR1 MGHRA, CDR2 YSYEKL. The length of the CDR3 is 13 residues. Trimming took 1 base from V and 5 from J, leaving 8 bases between them. The CDR3 DNA is TGCGCCAGCAGCCAAGTTCTCGGAACTGAAGCTTTCTTT. Residues: CASSQVLGTEAFF.

CDR3 region: CAWSLRTGFSYEQYF. The DNA for the CDR3 is TGTGCCTGGAGTCTCCGGACAGGCTTTTCCTACGAGCAGTACTTC. The V and J genes are TRBV30 and TRBJ2-7, with TRBD1 identical over 7 bases. The CDR3 has 15 residues. V was pared by 2 bases and J by 1 base, with 8 bases of the junction left unmatched. Germline V gene sequence: CDR1 GTSNPN, CDR2 SVGIG (reference sequence).

J is TRBJ1-6 and V is TRBV5-6; D is unclear. Trimming pared 0 bases from V and 5 bases from J, leaving 9 bases between. Germline CDR1 is SGHDT and CDR2 is YYEEEE. The CDR3 is 15 amino acids. The CDR3 DNA is TGTGCCAGCAGCTTGGTTGGGGTCAATAATTCACCCCTCCACTTT. It is translated as CASSLVGVNNSPLHF.

This chain links TRBV5-8 with TRBJ1-5; 7 bases agree with TRBD1. The CDR3 runs 16 residues. Germline trimming cut 4 bases from V and 0 bases from J; bases unmatched to any gene: 7. Germline V gives CDR1 SGHTS, CDR2 YDEGEE. The CDR3 nucleotides read TGTGCCAGCAGCCAAGAGACAGGGCATAGCAATCAGCCCCAGCATTTT. This sequence encodes CASSQETGHSNQPQHF.

The gene calls are TRBV6-5 and TRBJ2-3; 9 bases map to TRBD2. CDR1 is MNHEY, CDR2 SVGAGI, per germline. The CDR3 loop spans 15 amino acids. The ends lost 2 bases at V and 4 bases at J; junction bases unmatched: 4. The CDR3 DNA sequence: TGTGCCAGCAGTTACGCGGGAGGGCCATCAGATACGCAGTATTTT. This sequence encodes CASSYAGGPSDTQYF.

V is TRBV18 and J is TRBJ2-7, with D unclear. Trimming shortened V by 2 bases and J by 3 bases, and 11 bases separated the two germline ends. From germline, CDR1 is KGHSH and CDR2 LQKENI. CDR3 length: 14 amino acids. The CDR3 DNA reads as TGTGCCAGCTCACCAGGGGTTTCCGTCTACGAGCAGTACTTC. This gives the protein CASSPGVSVYEQYF.

The V and J genes are TRBV9 and TRBJ2-2; 11 nucleotides align to TRBD2. The CDR3 contains 19 residues. V lost 0 bases, J lost 5 bases, and 12 bases stayed unmatched. Germline CDR1 reads SGDLS; CDR2 reads YYNGEE. This CDR3 is CASSVAETSGALGTGELFF. In DNA, the CDR3 is TGTGCCAGCAGCGTAGCTGAGACTAGCGGGGCCCTAGGGACCGGGGAGCTGTTTTTT.

The chain couples TRBV5-1 to TRBJ1-3; tentative D call: TRBD1 (6 bases). CDR3 size: 17 residues. Germline CDR1 SGHRS, CDR2 YFSETQ. The V end was cut by 4 bases, the J end by 0 bases, with 17 bases between. CDR3 coding DNA: TGCGCCAGCAGCCCACTACAGGGAGCCTCCTCTGGAAACACCATATATTTT. Translation: CASSPLQGASSGNTIYF.